This T cell receptor (beta chain) was sequenced for a study of T-cell reconstitution after alpha-beta-depleted transplantation in children. Findings of the study overall: TCRbeta diversity was high at day 60 in some patients (a result of surviving recipient T cells and thymic progenitors). The authors attributed T-cell counts and diversity one year after transplant mostly to newly produced T cells. Approximately two months post-transplant, alpha-beta T cells reportedly originated from several hundred expanded graft clones.

Germline values: CDR1 KGHSH, CDR2 LQKENI. The CDR3 has 11 amino acids. A TCRbeta library incorporating unique molecular identifiers was prepared. TCRdb passed the PCR reads through MiXCR, listing each CDR3 protein once. The table lists about 130,000 distinct CDR3 sequences, 9.7% of them singletons. This clonotype appeared many times. Its specificity is not known. At one of its ends the junction is not consistent with the germline gene, which may arise from a read error. This sample comprised PBMCs, mostly from graft donor cells, obtained 180 days after TCRalphabeta/CD19-depleted stem cell transplant. The source is a girl under three years old who had a stem cell transplant for combined immunodeficiency, so the T cells may come from the graft donor. The J gene is TRBJ2-7, the V gene TRBV18, with 7 bases lining up with TRBD1. CDR3 residues: CASSDGTALRF. The DNA of the CDR3 is TGTGCCAGCTCAGACGGGACAGCCTTGCGGTTC.